One sample yielded the 29 T cell receptor beta chains listed below, sequenced in a study of OX40 agonist ivuxolimab in advanced cancers. Clones were read by immunoSEQ multiplex PCR, and TCRdb kept only the in-frame ones, dropping some. The repertoire holds some 62,000 clones, with 92% as singletons. The specimen comprised CD4+ or CD8+ T cells sorted from blood, sampled in a trial of the OX40 agonist ivuxolimab. The receptors here all came from an adult with an advanced solid tumor such as melanoma, head and neck, liver or kidney cancer.

The chain recombines TRBV5-1 with TRBJ1-1, with D possibly TRBD1 on 5 matching bases. Trimming shortened V by 4 bases and J by 5 bases, and 12 bases separated the two germline ends. CDR3 length: 13 residues. Germline lookup yields CDR1 SGHRS and CDR2 YFSETQ. CDR3 nucleotide sequence: TGCGCCAGCAGCATACTGCAGGGTACTGAAGCTTTCTTT. Amino acid sequence: CASSILQGTEAFF.

The V and J genes are TRBV14 and TRBJ2-5; a possible D gene is TRBD2 (5 bases). Germline V gives CDR1 SGHDN, CDR2 FVKESK. Trimming removed 3 bases from V and 3 bases from J, with 11 bases in between. This CDR3 is built from 14 residues. The CDR3 protein is CASSHPPGKETQYF. The CDR3 bases are TGTGCCAGCAGCCATCCGCCGGGGAAAGAGACCCAGTACTTC.

The chain is built from TRBV30 and TRBJ1-4; unclear D gene. Germline V gene data show CDR1 as GTSNPN and CDR2 as SVGIG (reference sequence). The ends were cut back, 6 bases at V and 8 bases at J, with 13 bases in the middle. This CDR3 has 12 residues. The CDR3, as DNA: TGTGCCTGCAGCGTAGCAGGAGAAAAACTGTTTTTT. The encoded protein is CACSVAGEKLFF.

The chain uses TRBV25-1 and TRBJ1-4; no firm D call. Germline loops: CDR1 MGHDK, CDR2 SYGVNS. Trimming cost V 7 bases and J 4 bases, with 10 bases left between them. The length of the CDR3 is 13 residues. The CDR3 DNA sequence: TGTGCCAGCACAGGTGTCCTTAATGAAAAACTGTTTTTT. It specifies CASTGVLNEKLFF.

The chain employs TRBV19 and TRBJ1-6; TRBD1 is a possible D gene (5 bases). This CDR3 comprises 14 residues. Germline-derived CDR1 and CDR2 are LNHDA and SQIVND (reference sequence). Between the trimmed V and J ends, which lost 6 bases and 5 bases, there was a span of 11 bases. As DNA, the CDR3 is TGTGCCAGTAGGCAGGGTGCGGATAATTCACCCCTCCACTTT. As protein: CASRQGADNSPLHF.

This chain joins TRBV6-1 and TRBJ2-7; 8 bases match TRBD1. The CDR3 totals 13 residues. Germline CDR1 is MNHNS and CDR2 is SASEGT. V lost 7 bases and J lost 6; bases outside the gene matches: 8. CDR3 protein: CASNDGQGGEQYF. The DNA of the CDR3 is TGTGCCAGCAATGACGGACAGGGAGGCGAGCAGTACTTC.

V and J are TRBV30 and TRBJ2-2; D remains ambiguous. Trimming removed 0 bases at V and 2 bases at J, with 4 bases between. In germline, CDR1 is GTSNPN, CDR2 SVGIG (reference sequence). The length of the CDR3 is 13 residues. CDR3 coding DNA: TGTGCCTGGAGTGTACCAAACACCGGGGAGCTGTTTTTT. The encoded protein is CAWSVPNTGELFF.

The V call is TRBV19, the J call TRBJ2-7; D call uncertain. Trimming stripped 5 bases from V and 7 bases from J, with 18 bases between. Germline lookup yields CDR1 LNHDA and CDR2 SQIVND (reference sequence). The CDR3 consists of 14 residues. Here the CDR3 reads CASSPNRLRREQYF. In DNA form, the CDR3 reads TGTGCCAGTAGTCCCAACCGGTTGAGGCGGGAGCAGTACTTC.

This clone came up once. This rearrangement joins TRBV18 to TRBJ2-7; 7 nucleotides match TRBD1. The CDR3 is 14 amino acids. CDR1 and CDR2 from the germline V gene are KGHSH and LQKENI. With V trimmed by 3 bases and J by 3 bases, 5 bases remained unmatched. The CDR3 DNA follows: TGTGCCAGCTCACCCTCGGGACAGATCTACGAGCAGTACTTC. Encoded protein: CASSPSGQIYEQYF.

This chain links TRBV10-3 with TRBJ1-4; 8 nucleotides align to TRBD1. Trimming at V came to 0 bases and at J to 7 bases, leaving 7 bases not matched to a gene. There are 16 residues in the CDR3. The V gene's germline CDR1 is ENHRY and CDR2 SYGVKD. CDR3 bases: TGTGCCATCAGTGAGTCCGCAGCAGGGGGCTCTGAAAAACTGTTTTTT. Translating gives CAISESAAGGSEKLFF.

The chain is built from TRBV5-1 and TRBJ1-2; D call uncertain. Germline V gives CDR1 SGHRS, CDR2 YFSETQ. V was shortened by 4 bases and J by 0 bases, with 16 bases between the two germline ends. The CDR3 has 16 residues. CDR3 residues: CASSPIGRRTNYGYTF. The CDR3 DNA reads TGCGCCAGCAGCCCTATAGGGCGACGGACTAACTATGGCTACACCTTC.

This chain uses TRBV19 with TRBJ1-2, with D uncertain. The CDR3 has 12 amino acids. V gave up 4 bases and J gave up 3 bases, with 6 bases separating them. Germline-derived CDR1 and CDR2 are LNHDA and SQIVND (reference sequence). CDR3 bases: TGTGCCAGTAGTAAGAGGGACTATGGCTACACCTTC. This codes for CASSKRDYGYTF.

The chain carries TRBV19 and TRBJ2-1; the D gene is possibly TRBD1 (6 bases). The germline gives CDR1 LNHDA, CDR2 SQIVND (reference sequence). V lost 5 bases and J lost 6, with 17 bases in between. The CDR3 length is 15 residues. The CDR3 nucleotides are TGTGCCAGTAGTCGGTCGGGTGTACAGGGCAATGAGCAGTTCTTC. Amino acids: CASSRSGVQGNEQFF.

The DNA for the CDR3 is TGTGCCAGCAGCTTAGCGCGAGCCGGTGAGCAGTTCTTC. Protein product: CASSLARAGEQFF. The V and J genes are TRBV7-6 and TRBJ2-1; D not certain. The germline CDR1 and CDR2 sequences are SGHVS and FNYEAQ. With 0 bases removed from V and 9 bases from J, the gap between germline ends came to 9 bases. The CDR3 runs to 13 residues.

Worth noting for this clone: An end of the junction does not agree with germline; a read error may underlie this. The chain joins TRBV7-7 to TRBJ2-2; TRBD2 might be the D (5 bases). The CDR3 sequence is 16 residues long. CDR1 and CDR2 (germline): SSHAT, FNYEAQ (reference sequence). The CDR3 sequence: CASSFVSGSNTGELFF. CDR3 nucleotides: TGTGCTAGCAGCTTTGTGAGCGGATCGAACACCGGGGAGCTGTTTTTT.

The chain recombines TRBV7-9 with TRBJ2-7; D perhaps matches TRBD2 (5 bases). CDR1 is SEHNR, CDR2 FQNEAQ, per germline (reference sequence). The germline V and J ends were trimmed by 5 bases and 7 bases, with 21 bases remaining between them. The CDR3 covers 15 residues. The CDR3: CASSQVGSRAYEQYF. The CDR3 DNA is TGTGCCAGCAGCCAAGTAGGGTCGAGGGCGTATGAGCAGTACTTC.

The chain employs TRBV7-9 and TRBJ2-7; 8 nucleotides line up with TRBD1. Germline-derived CDR1 and CDR2 are SEHNR and FQNEAQ (reference sequence). The CDR3 has 16 residues. V shed 1 base, J shed 1 base, and the junction held 6 bases outside the gene matches. The chain's CDR3 is CASSLGTGIGSYEQYF. The CDR3 DNA reads TGTGCCAGCAGCTTAGGGACAGGGATTGGATCCTACGAGCAGTACTTC.

For the CDR3, the DNA is TGTGCCAGCAGTCCCCTTCCACACGGGGAGCTGTTTTTT. Translation: CASSPLPHGELFF. The chain joins TRBV27 to TRBJ2-2; D is uncertain. Trimming removed 5 bases at V and 7 bases at J, with 11 bases between. Germline V CDR1 and CDR2: MNHEY, SMNVEV (reference sequence). There are 13 residues in the CDR3.

With respect to this clone: Other DNA sequences within the sample encode an identical CDR3. The J gene is TRBJ1-5, the V gene TRBV6-1; maybe TRBD1 (5 bases). The CDR3 loop spans 15 amino acids. V was cut by 0 bases and J by 0 bases, with 6 bases left in between. Germline V gene sequence: CDR1 MNHNS, CDR2 SASEGT. Here the CDR3 reads CASSEAGASNQPQHF. Here the CDR3 DNA reads TGTGCCAGCAGTGAAGCTGGGGCTAGCAATCAGCCCCAGCATTTT.

Remarks on this clone: The same CDR3 can be traced to other DNA sequences in this sample. The chain uses TRBV5-1 and TRBJ2-7, with D unresolved. Trimming took 0 bases from V and 4 from J, leaving 2 bases between them. The CDR3 is 11 residues long. CDR1 is SGHRS and CDR2 is YFSETQ in the germline V gene. The CDR3 sequence is CASSLGYEQYF. The CDR3 DNA reads as TGCGCCAGCAGCTTGGGGTACGAGCAGTACTTC.

V and J are TRBV10-1 and TRBJ1-5, with D tentatively TRBD1 (6 bases). Germline V gene lookup returns CDR1 WNHNN and CDR2 SYGVQD (reference sequence). Trimming took off 0 bases at V and 3 bases at J, with 18 bases between the two ends. The CDR3 runs 18 residues. The chain's CDR3 is CASSESHRSTGPNQPQHF. CDR3 sequence (DNA): TGCGCCAGCAGTGAGTCCCACCGCTCCACAGGGCCCAATCAGCCCCAGCATTTT.

The chain recombines TRBV19 with TRBJ1-1; the D gene is possibly TRBD1 (5 bases). Germline values: CDR1 LNHDA, CDR2 SQIVND (reference sequence). CDR3 size: 17 residues. Trimming removed 7 bases at V and 2 bases at J, with 23 bases between. CDR3 DNA sequence: TGTGCCAGTACCCCTACCCTCCCCCAGGGTACAAACACTGAAGCTTTCTTT. This encodes CASTPTLPQGTNTEAFF.

V usage is TRBV12-5 and J usage is TRBJ1-5; D is undetermined. The germline V gene has CDR1 LGHNT and CDR2 FRNRAP. Trimming cost V 6 bases and J 4 bases, with 16 bases left between them. This CDR3 has 15 amino acids. Written as DNA, the CDR3 is TGTGCTAGTGGGACCGTGCCATGGGGTAATCAGCCCCAGCATTTT. This translates into CASGTVPWGNQPQHF.

V and J are TRBV5-1 and TRBJ2-1; D remains unclear. CDR1 is SGHRS and CDR2 is YFSETQ in the germline V gene. The CDR3 totals 12 residues. V shed 4 bases and J shed 5 bases, with 7 bases lying between them. CDR3 amino acids: CASSLQNNEQFF. The CDR3 nucleotides are TGCGCCAGCAGCCTGCAGAACAATGAGCAGTTCTTC.

V usage is TRBV6-1 and J usage is TRBJ2-3; no firm D call. CDR3 length: 12 amino acids. V was clipped by 4 bases and J by 9 bases, with 11 bases between them. Looked up from germline, CDR1 is MNHNS and CDR2 is SASEGT. CDR3 in DNA: TGTGCCAGCAGTGCCCCCGCTATAACGCAGTATTTT. Residues: CASSAPAITQYF.

V usage is TRBV9 and J usage is TRBJ2-1, with 9 bases aligning to TRBD2. Germline-derived CDR1 and CDR2 are SGDLS and YYNGEE. CDR3 length: 16 amino acids. V shed 4 bases, J shed 4 bases, and the junction held 9 bases outside the gene matches. The CDR3 region has the DNA TGTGCCAGCAGCAACCCCGAGCGGGGGGCGTACAATGAGCAGTTCTTC. Its protein product is CASSNPERGAYNEQFF.

This chain connects TRBV5-1 to TRBJ2-5; D call uncertain. This CDR3 region has 14 residues. V lost 0 bases and J 3 bases, leaving 9 bases between the germline ends. Looked up from germline, CDR1 is SGHRS and CDR2 is YFSETQ. CDR3 residues: CASSLGLDKETQYF. CDR3 DNA sequence: TGCGCCAGCAGCTTGGGCCTAGATAAAGAGACCCAGTACTTC.

The CDR3 coding sequence is TGTGCCAGCAGCTTAGAGGAGCGGGGCGGATACAATGAGCAGTTCTTC. This translates into CASSLEERGGYNEQFF. The gene calls are TRBV11-3 and TRBJ2-1, with 7 bases identical to TRBD2. CDR3 length equals 16 residues. In germline, CDR1 is SGHNT, CDR2 YENEEA. The junction had 6 bases not matched to a gene; V was cut back by 0 bases and J by 4 bases.

The chain uses TRBV7-2 and TRBJ2-1; D possibly corresponds to TRBD2 (6 bases). There are 15 residues in the CDR3. V was pared by 1 base and J by 3 bases, with 10 bases between. Germline CDR1 SGHTA, CDR2 FQGNSA. In nucleotides, the CDR3 is TGTGCCAGCAGCTTAGGCGGGGAGTTCTACAATGAGCAGTTCTTC. Amino acid sequence: CASSLGGEFYNEQFF.